One sample yielded the 2 T cell receptor beta chains listed below, sequenced in a study of blood T cell repertoires in COVID-19. Assay: immunoSEQ multiplex PCR; the TCRdb copy retains only in-frame clones and omits some. Of some 290,000 clones listed, roughly 90% are singletons. Sequencing was carried out using peripheral blood. These receptors all stem from a woman aged 25 to 39 with COVID-19, enrolled during active disease.

The chain links TRBV27 to TRBJ1-2; 10 bases fit TRBD1. This CDR3 region has 16 residues. J gave up 7 bases and V 4 bases, and 12 bases lay outside the gene matches. Germline CDR1 is MNHEY and CDR2 is SMNVEV (reference sequence). CDR3 bases: TGTGCCAGCAGTTCCCTCCCCGGGACAGGGGTCGCTGGCTACACCTTC. This codes for CASSSLPGTGVAGYTF.

The chain uses TRBV2 and TRBJ2-2; TRBD2 matches 7 bases. The CDR3 totals 15 residues. V shed 2 bases, J shed 3 bases, and the junction held 3 bases outside the gene matches. The germline CDR1 and CDR2 sequences are SNHLY and FYNNEI. CDR3 nucleotide sequence: TGTGCCAGCAGTGAACCTAGCGGATACACCGGGGAGCTGTTTTTT. Translating it yields CASSEPSGYTGELFF. Looking up the rest from reference TRBV2 and TRBJ2-2 gives the full variable domain: EPEVTQTPSHQVTQMGQEVILRCVPISNHLYFYWYRQILGQKVEFLVSFYNNEISEKSEIFDDQFSVERPDGSNFTLKIRSTKLEDSAMYFCASSEPSGYTGELFFGEGSRLTVL.